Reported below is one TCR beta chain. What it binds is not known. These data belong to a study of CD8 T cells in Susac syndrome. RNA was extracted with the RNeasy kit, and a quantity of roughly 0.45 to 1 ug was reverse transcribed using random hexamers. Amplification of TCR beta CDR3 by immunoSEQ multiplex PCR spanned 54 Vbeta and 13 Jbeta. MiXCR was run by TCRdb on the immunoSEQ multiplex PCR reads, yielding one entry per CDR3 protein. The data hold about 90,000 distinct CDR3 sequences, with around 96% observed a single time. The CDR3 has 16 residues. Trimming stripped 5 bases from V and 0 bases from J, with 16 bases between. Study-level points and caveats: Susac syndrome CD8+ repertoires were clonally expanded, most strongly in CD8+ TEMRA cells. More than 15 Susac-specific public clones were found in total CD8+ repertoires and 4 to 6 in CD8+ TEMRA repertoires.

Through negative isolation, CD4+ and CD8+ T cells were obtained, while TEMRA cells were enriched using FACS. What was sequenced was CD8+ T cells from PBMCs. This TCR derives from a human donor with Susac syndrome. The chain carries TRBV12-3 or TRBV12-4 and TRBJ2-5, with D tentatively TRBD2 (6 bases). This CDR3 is CASSPRGGGYQETQYF. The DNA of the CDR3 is TGTGCCAGCAGTCCCCGTGGAGGAGGGTACCAAGAGACCCAGTACTTC.